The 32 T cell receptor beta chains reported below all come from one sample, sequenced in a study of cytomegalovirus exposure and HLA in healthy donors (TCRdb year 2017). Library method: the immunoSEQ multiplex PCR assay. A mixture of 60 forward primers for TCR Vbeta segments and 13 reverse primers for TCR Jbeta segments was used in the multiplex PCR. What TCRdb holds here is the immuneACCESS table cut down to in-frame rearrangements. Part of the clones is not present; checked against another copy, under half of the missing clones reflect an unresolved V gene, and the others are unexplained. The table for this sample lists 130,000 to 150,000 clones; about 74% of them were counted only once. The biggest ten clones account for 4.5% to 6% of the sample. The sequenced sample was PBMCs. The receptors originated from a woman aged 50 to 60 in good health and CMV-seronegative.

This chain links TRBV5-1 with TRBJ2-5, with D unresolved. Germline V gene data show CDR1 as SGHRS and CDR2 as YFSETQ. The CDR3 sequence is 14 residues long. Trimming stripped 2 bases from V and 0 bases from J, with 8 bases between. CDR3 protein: CASSFLQNQETQYF. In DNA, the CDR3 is TGCGCCAGCAGCTTTTTACAGAACCAAGAGACCCAGTACTTC.

CDR3 residues: CASSFAGTGNNSPLHF. The CDR3 DNA reads as TGCGCCAGCAGCTTCGCCGGGACAGGGAATAATTCACCCCTCCACTTT. The chain couples TRBV5-1 to TRBJ1-6; 9 nucleotides match TRBD1. This CDR3 region has 16 residues. Trimming removed 2 bases from V and 5 bases from J; junction bases left unmatched: 5. The germline gives CDR1 SGHRS, CDR2 YFSETQ.

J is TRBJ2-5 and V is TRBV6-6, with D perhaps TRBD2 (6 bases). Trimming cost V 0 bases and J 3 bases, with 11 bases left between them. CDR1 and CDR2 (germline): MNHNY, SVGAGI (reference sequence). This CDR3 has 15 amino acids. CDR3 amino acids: CASSYSGGAKETQYF. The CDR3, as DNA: TGTGCCAGCAGTTACTCAGGCGGGGCTAAAGAGACCCAGTACTTC.

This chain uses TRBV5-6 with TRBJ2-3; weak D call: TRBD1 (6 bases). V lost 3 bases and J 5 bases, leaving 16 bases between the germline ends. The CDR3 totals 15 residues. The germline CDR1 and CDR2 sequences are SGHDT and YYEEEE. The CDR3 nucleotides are TGTGCCAGCAGCTCGGTCAACAGGGTACAAGATACGCAGTATTTT. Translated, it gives CASSSVNRVQDTQYF. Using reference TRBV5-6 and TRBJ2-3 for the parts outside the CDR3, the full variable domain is DAGVTQSPTHLIKTRGQQVTLRCSPKSGHDTVSWYQQALGQGPQFIFQYYEEEERQRGNFPDRFSGHQFPNYSSELNVNALLLGDSALYLCASSSVNRVQDTQYFGPGTRLTVL.

CDR3 in amino acids: CASSHLGQISGANVLTF. In nucleotides, the CDR3 is TGTGCCAGCAGCCATTTGGGACAGATCTCTGGGGCCAACGTCCTGACTTTC. The J gene is TRBJ2-6, the V gene TRBV14; 7 positions match TRBD1. With V trimmed by 3 bases and J by 0 bases, 5 bases remained unmatched. CDR3 size: 17 residues. Germline CDR1 SGHDN, CDR2 FVKESK.

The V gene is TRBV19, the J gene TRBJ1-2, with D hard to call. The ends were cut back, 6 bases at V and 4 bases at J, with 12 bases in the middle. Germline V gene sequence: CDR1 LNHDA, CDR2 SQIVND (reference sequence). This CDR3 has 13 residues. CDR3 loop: CASSPSNSYGYTF. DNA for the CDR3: TGTGCCAGTAGCCCTTCCAACTCCTATGGCTACACCTTC.

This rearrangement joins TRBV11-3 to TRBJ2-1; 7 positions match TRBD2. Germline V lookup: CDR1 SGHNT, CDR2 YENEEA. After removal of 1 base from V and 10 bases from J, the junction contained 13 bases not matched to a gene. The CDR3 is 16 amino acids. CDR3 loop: CASSLGSSEIGGEQFF. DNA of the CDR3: TGTGCCAGCAGCTTAGGTAGTAGCGAAATCGGGGGGGAGCAGTTCTTC. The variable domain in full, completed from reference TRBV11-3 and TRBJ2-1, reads EAGVVQSPRYKIIEKKQPVAFWCNPISGHNTLYWYLQNLGQGPELLIRYENEEAVDDSQLPKDRFSAERLKGVDSTLKIQPAELGDSAVYLCASSLGSSEIGGEQFFGPGTRLTVL.

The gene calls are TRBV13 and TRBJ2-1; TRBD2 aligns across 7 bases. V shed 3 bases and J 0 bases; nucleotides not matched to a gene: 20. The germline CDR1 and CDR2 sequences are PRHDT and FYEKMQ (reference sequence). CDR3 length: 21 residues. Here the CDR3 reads CASSFGVNGGTPIRSYNEQFF. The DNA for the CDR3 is TGTGCCAGCAGCTTCGGTGTGAACGGGGGGACCCCAATACGCTCCTACAATGAGCAGTTCTTC.

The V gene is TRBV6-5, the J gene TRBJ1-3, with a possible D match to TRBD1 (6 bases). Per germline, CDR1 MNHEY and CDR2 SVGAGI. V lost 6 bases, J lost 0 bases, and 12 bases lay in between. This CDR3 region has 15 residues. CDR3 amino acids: CASSRQAYSGNTIYF. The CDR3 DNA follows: TGTGCCAGCAGCAGACAGGCTTACTCTGGAAACACCATATATTTT.

The CDR3 sequence: CASSTLYRGRGGELFF. CDR3 nucleotides: TGTGCCAGCAGCACCCTCTACAGGGGGCGCGGCGGGGAGCTGTTTTTT. The rearrangement joins TRBV11-2 to TRBJ2-2; 9 bases map to TRBD1. The CDR3 covers 16 residues. Germline V gene sequence: CDR1 SGHAT, CDR2 FQNNGV. V shed 5 bases and J 7 bases; nucleotides not matched to a gene: 11.

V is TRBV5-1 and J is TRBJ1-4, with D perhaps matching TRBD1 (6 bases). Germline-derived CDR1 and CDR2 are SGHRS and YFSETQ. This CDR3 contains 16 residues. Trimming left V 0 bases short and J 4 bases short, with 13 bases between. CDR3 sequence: CASSLAGTPNNEKLFF. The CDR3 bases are TGCGCCAGCAGCTTGGCCGGGACACCTAATAATGAAAAACTGTTTTTT.

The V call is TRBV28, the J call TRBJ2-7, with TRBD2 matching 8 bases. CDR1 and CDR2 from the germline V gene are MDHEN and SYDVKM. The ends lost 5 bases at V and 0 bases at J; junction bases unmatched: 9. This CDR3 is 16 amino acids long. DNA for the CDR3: TGTGCCAGCAGTCGCCGACTAGCGCAGAGCTCCTACGAGCAGTACTTC. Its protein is CASSRRLAQSSYEQYF. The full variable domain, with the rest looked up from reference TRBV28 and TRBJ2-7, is DVKVTQSSRYLVKRTGEKVFLECVQDMDHENMFWYRQDPGLGLRLIYFSYDVKMKEKGDIPEGYSVSREKKERFSLILESASTNQTSMYLCASSRRLAQSSYEQYFGPGTRLTVT.

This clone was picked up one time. The CDR3 nucleotides read TGTGCCAGCAGGGGGACTAGCGGGGGGGTAAATGAGCAGTTCTTC. Residues: CASRGTSGGVNEQFF. The V and J genes are TRBV2 and TRBJ2-1; 16 bases align to TRBD2. The CDR3 runs 15 residues. Trimming cost V 6 bases and J 7 bases; bases outside gene matches: 3. Per germline, CDR1 SNHLY and CDR2 FYNNEI.

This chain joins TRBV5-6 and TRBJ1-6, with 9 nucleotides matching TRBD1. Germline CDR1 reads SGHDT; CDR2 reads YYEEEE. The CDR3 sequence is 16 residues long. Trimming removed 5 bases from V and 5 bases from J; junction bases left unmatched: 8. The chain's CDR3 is CASSPDRGLNNSPLHF. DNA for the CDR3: TGTGCCAGCAGTCCTGACAGGGGGTTAAATAATTCACCCCTCCACTTT.

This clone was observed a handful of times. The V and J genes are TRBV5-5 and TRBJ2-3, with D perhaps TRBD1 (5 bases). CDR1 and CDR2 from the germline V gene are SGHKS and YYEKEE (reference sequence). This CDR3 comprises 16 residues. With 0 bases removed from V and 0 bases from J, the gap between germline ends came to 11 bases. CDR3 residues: CASSLAPTASTDTQYF. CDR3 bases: TGTGCCAGCAGCTTGGCCCCGACAGCTAGCACAGATACGCAGTATTTT.

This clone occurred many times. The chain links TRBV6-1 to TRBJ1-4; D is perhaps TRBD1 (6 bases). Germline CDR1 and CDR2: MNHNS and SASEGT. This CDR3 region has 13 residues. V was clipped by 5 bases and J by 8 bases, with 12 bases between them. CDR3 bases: TGTGCCAGCAGTCGGACAGAGGAGGAAAAACTGTTTTTT. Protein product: CASSRTEEEKLFF.

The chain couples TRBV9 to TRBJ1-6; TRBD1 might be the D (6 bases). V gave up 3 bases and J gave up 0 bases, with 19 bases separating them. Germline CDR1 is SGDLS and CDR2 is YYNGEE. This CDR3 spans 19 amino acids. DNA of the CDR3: TGTGCCAGCAGCGAGGGACACGCGATAGGCAGCTCCTATAATTCACCCCTCCACTTT. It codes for CASSEGHAIGSSYNSPLHF.

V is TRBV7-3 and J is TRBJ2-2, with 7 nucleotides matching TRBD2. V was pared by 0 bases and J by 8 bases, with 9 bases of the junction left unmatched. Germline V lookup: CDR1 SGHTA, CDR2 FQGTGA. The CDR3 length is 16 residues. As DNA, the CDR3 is TGTGCCAGCAGCTTAACCCCTAGCGGTTCTTTGGGGGAGCTGTTTTTT. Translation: CASSLTPSGSLGELFF.

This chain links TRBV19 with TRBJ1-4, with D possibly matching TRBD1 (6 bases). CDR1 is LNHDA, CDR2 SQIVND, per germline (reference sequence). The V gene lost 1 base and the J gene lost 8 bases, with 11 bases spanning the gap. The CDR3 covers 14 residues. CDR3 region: CASSIGRGSEKLFF. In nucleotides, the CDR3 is TGTGCCAGTAGTATAGGCAGGGGAAGCGAAAAACTGTTTTTT.

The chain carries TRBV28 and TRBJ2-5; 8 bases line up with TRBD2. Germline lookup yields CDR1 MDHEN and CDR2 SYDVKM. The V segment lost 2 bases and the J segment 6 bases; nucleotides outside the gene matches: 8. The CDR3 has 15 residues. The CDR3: CASSLGEAGVKTQYF. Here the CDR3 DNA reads TGTGCCAGCAGTTTAGGGGAAGCGGGGGTTAAGACCCAGTACTTC.

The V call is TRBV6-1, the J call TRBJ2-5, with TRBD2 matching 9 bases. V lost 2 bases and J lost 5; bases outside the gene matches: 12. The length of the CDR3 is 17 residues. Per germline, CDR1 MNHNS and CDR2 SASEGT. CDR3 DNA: TGTGCCAGCAGTGAAAAGGCTAGCGGGGATCAGTTGGAGACCCAGTACTTC. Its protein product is CASSEKASGDQLETQYF.

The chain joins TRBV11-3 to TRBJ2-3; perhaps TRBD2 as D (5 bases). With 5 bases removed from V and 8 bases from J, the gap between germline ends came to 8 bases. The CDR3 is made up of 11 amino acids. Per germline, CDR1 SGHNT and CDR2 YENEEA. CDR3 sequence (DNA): TGTGCCAGCAGCGGGAGCGGTACGCAGTATTTT. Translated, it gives CASSGSGTQYF.

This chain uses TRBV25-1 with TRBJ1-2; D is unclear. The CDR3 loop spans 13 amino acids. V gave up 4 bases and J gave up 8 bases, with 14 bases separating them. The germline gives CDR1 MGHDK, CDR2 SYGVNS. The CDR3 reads CASSGAGSWGYTF. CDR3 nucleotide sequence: TGTGCCAGCAGTGGGGCGGGGAGTTGGGGCTACACCTTC.

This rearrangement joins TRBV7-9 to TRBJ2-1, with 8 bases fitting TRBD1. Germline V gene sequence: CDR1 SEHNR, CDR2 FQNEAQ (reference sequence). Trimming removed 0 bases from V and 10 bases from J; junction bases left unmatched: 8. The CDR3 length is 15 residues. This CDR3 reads CASSLAFGRGREQFF. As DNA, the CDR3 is TGTGCCAGCAGCTTAGCTTTTGGCAGGGGGCGCGAGCAGTTCTTC.

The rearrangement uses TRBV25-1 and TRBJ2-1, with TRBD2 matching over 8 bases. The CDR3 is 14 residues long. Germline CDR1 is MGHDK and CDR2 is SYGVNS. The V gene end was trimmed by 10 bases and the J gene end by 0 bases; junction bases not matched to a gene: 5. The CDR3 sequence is CATTSGISYNEQFF. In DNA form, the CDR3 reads TGTGCCACTACTAGCGGTATCTCCTACAATGAGCAGTTCTTC. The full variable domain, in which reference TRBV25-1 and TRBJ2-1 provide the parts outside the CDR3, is EADIYQTPRYLVIGTGKKITLECSQTMGHDKMYWYQQDPGMELHLIHYSYGVNSTEKGDLSSESTVSRIRTEHFPLTLESARPSHTSQYLCATTSGISYNEQFFGPGTRLTVL.

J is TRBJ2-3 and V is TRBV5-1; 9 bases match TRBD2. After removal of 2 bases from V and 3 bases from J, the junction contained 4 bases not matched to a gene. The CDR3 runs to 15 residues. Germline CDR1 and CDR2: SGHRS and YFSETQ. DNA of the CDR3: TGCGCCAGCAGCTTAAGGCTAGCGGGAACAGATACGCAGTATTTT. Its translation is CASSLRLAGTDTQYF. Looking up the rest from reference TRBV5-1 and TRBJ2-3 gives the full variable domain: KAGVTQTPRYLIKTRGQQVTLSCSPISGHRSVSWYQQTPGQGLQFLFEYFSETQRNKGNFPGRFSGRQFSNSRSEMNVSTLELGDSALYLCASSLRLAGTDTQYFGPGTRLTVL.

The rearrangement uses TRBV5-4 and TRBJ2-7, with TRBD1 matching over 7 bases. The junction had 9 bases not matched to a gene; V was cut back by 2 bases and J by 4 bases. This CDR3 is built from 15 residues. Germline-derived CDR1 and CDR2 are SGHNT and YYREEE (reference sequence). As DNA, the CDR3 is TGTGCCAGCAGCTTTGGGCAGGGGGTAGCTTACGAGCAGTACTTC. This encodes CASSFGQGVAYEQYF.

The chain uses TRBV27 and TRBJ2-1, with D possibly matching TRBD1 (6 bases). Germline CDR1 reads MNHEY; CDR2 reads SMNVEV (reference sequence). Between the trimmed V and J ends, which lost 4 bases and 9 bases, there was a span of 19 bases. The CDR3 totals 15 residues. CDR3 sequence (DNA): TGTGCCAGCAGTTACCCAGGGGTAGGGTTCTCTGAGCAGTTCTTC. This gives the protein CASSYPGVGFSEQFF.

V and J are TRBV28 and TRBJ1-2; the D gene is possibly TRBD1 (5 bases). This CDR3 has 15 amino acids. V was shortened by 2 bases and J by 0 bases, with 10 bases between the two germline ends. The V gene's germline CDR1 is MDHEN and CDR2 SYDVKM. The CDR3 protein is CASSLDAGANYGYTF. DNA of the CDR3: TGTGCCAGCAGTTTAGACGCGGGGGCTAACTATGGCTACACCTTC.

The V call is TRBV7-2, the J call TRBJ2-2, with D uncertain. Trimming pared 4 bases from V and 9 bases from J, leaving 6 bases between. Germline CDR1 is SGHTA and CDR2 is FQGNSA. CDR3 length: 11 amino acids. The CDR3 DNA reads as TGTGCCAGCAGCTCGCAGTGGGAGCTGTTTTTT. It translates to CASSSQWELFF.

In nucleotides, the CDR3 is TGTGCCAGCAGCTCGCAGGGGGCTTGGGGCTACACCTTC. Translating it yields CASSSQGAWGYTF. The genes are TRBV7-9 and TRBJ1-2, with 8 bases identical to TRBD1. The CDR3 has 13 residues. Germline-derived CDR1 and CDR2 are SEHNR and FQNEAQ (reference sequence). The J segment lost 8 bases and the V segment lost 4 bases, leaving 6 bases of the junction unmatched.

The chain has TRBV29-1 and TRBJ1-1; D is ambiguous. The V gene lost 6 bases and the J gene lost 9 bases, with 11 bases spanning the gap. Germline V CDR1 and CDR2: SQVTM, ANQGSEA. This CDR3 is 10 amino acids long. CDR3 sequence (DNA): TGCAGCGTATACAGAGAACAAGCTTTCTTT. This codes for CSVYREQAFF.